This T cell receptor beta chain was recorded in a study of identical twins. Study-wide results and caveats: Shared out-of-frame alpha sequences (those common to twins) showed excess low generation probability.

TCRdb recomputed calls from the 5' RACE reads with MiXCR, one row per CDR3 protein. The repertoire has fewer than 650,000 distinct CDR3 sequences, more than 9% of them found once; the top ten carry under 3.5%. Donors were all healthy Caucasians. This CDR3 has 12 amino acids. Per germline, CDR1 SEHNR and CDR2 FQNEAQ (reference sequence). The V end was cut by 0 bases, the J end by 3 bases, with 3 bases between. This clonotype appeared many times. Its antigen is unknown. This sample was also put to use in a study of yellow fever vaccine responses in identical twins. That publication notes: Reportedly, twins' vaccine T cell responses looked partly convergent and partly personalized.

This clonotype was obtained from a woman aged 18-29 years in good health. The sequenced sample was PBMCs. The chain couples TRBV7-9 to TRBJ2-7; D is undetermined. The CDR3 region is CASSLADYEQYF. CDR3 bases: TGTGCCAGCAGCTTAGCTGACTACGAGCAGTACTTC.